Sequencing of this TCR beta chain was carried out in a study of graft-versus-host responses after intestinal transplantation (dated by TCRdb to the early 2020s). Context from the whole study: Recipients received multivisceral, liver-intestinal, or isolated intestinal transplants. Every recipient was given anti-thymocyte globulin induction, then maintenance tacrolimus and steroids for two to three years. Bulk TCR-beta CDR3 sequencing was used to track graft-versus-host and host-versus-graft alloreactive T cell clones in the graft, circulation and bone marrow after intestinal transplantation. Alloreactive clones were identified by sequencing pre-transplant mixed lymphocyte reaction products and comparing them with unstimulated pre-transplant donor and recipient T cells. The cohort enrolled about 23 intestinal transplant recipients, one of whom was a retransplant, and a few patients without pretransplant specimens were excluded. A peak of at least 4% donor T cells among recipient peripheral blood mononuclear cells was the definition used for donor T cell macrochimerism. Rather than going through the commercial service, samples from a few later patients were sequenced in-house on an Illumina MiSeq and processed with MiXCR.

Taken with the paper, the label for time point translates to: cells obtained before transplantation from donor or recipient. CD3+CD4+ and CD3+CD8+ populations were FACS-sorted from unstimulated pre-transplant donor and recipient cells taken from spleen or lymph nodes. Receptor amplification or capture employed the immunoSEQ multiplex PCR assay. In most patients, genomic DNA was isolated using the Qiagen DNeasy Blood and Tissue Kit and sent frozen to Adaptive Biotechnologies for TCR sequencing. High-throughput TCR-beta CDR3 sequencing of genomic DNA from most patients was performed by Adaptive Biotechnologies. Per the source publication's procedure: Adaptive's ImmunoSEQ software supplied the TCR sequencing data for 18 patients, while MiXCR and VDJtools were used to process a few other patients. To correct CD4 versus CD8 sorting errors, sequences present in both subsets at a frequency ratio below 5:1 were removed. Because the origin of CDR3 nucleotide sequences shared between donor and recipient could not be assigned, those sequences were removed. To count as alloreactive, a clone needed at least 2-fold expansion over unstimulated cells and a minimum CFSE-low frequency of 0.002% (template counts) or 0.001% (read counts). Clones detected in sequenced pre-transplant spleen, lymph node, or MLR CFSE-low populations of the donor or recipient were defined as mappable. Cumulative frequency of alloreactive clones was calculated as a percentage of all sequences weighted by copy number. As stored in TCRdb, this immuneACCESS dataset retains in-frame rearrangements with V and J assigned. A fraction of the clones does not appear; measured against another copy, unresolved V genes explain less than half of the discrepancy, and the remainder lacks a known reason. D and trimming were read from the DNA, whereas the V and J calls and clone size are those reported in that table. This sample lists roughly 98,000 clones; 80% to 95% were detected once. Jointly, the top ten make up less than 1.5% of the sample.

The CDR1 and CDR2 encoded by the germline V gene (reference sequence) are SEHNR and FQNEAQ. From V the trimming removes 5 bases and from J it removes 7 bases, while the gene matches leave 11 bases of the junction unaccounted for. Taken from cysteine to phenylalanine, the CDR3 has 15 residues. This entry keeps only the CDR3 DNA: 45 bases, framed from base 1. In regard to this clone: Its antigen is unknown. No quality values exist for individual bases; no much larger clone is one base distant.

Study-wide conclusions, independent of this receptor: High GvH to HvG T cell clonal ratios were observed in the allografts of patients with donor T cell macrochimerism. Early after transplant, peak levels of circulating GvH clones were found to be associated with declines in HvG clones. GvH clones were detected in recipient bone marrow, and some of these GvH clones were observed earlier in ileal mucosa or blood, consistent with an intestinal mucosal origin. The relatively low number and heterogeneity of intestinal transplant patients limited the conclusions.

The source is a human donor who was the organ donor for an intestinal transplant. The source material was unstimulated CD8+ T cells sorted from spleen or lymph node cells, sampled before transplant. This chain is built from TRBV7-9 and TRBJ2-1; 7 of the junction bases match TRBD2. For the CDR3, the sequence is CASSKVREIKNEQFF. The DNA sequence follows: TGTGCCAGCAGCAAGGTGCGGGAGATAAAGAATGAGCAGTTCTTC.